This is a list of T cell receptor beta chains from one sample in a study of cytomegalovirus exposure and HLA in healthy donors. Repertoires were generated with immunoSEQ multiplex PCR, while TCRdb's copy carries only in-frame clones and drops some. Of about 160,000 clones in the sample, over 80% are singletons; the top ten hold 6.3%. Material for sequencing was PBMCs. These receptors were taken from a male donor in good health and CMV-seropositive. Both conserved end residues are part of each CDR3. The order of the fields is V gene, CDR3 length, J gene, CDR3 protein.

v_gene: TRBV6-1
len: 15
j_gene: TRBJ2-1
CDR3aa: CASSEQVLAVNEQFF

v_gene: TRBV2
len: 19
j_gene: TRBJ2-7
CDR3aa: CASSYSGTSGSKYSYEQYF

v_gene: TRBV5-6
len: 16
j_gene: TRBJ2-3
CDR3aa: CASSTGGLAGTDTQYF

v_gene: TRBV30
len: 13
j_gene: TRBJ1-5
CDR3aa: CAWSKAAAGYQHF

v_gene: TRBV5-1
len: 14
j_gene: TRBJ2-7
CDR3aa: CASSGWERPYEQYF

v_gene: TRBV6-5
len: 13
j_gene: TRBJ2-2
CDR3aa: CASSYPGSGELFF

v_gene: TRBV7-9
len: 15
j_gene: TRBJ2-3
CDR3aa: CSSSFSGPSTDTQYF

v_gene: TRBV10-3
len: 16
j_gene: TRBJ1-6
CDR3aa: CAIGGSTGSYNSPLHF

v_gene: TRBV30
len: 12
j_gene: TRBJ1-2
CDR3aa: CAWTEGAIGYTF

v_gene: TRBV7-2
len: 14
j_gene: TRBJ1-5
CDR3aa: CASSAQGENQPQHF

v_gene: TRBV7-3
len: 13
j_gene: TRBJ1-1
CDR3aa: CASSLNGGTEAFF

v_gene: TRBV7-9
len: 15
j_gene: TRBJ2-1
CDR3aa: CSSSFTSDDYNEQFF

v_gene: TRBV6-1
len: 15
j_gene: TRBJ2-7
CDR3aa: CASRGSGTGSSQQYF

v_gene: TRBV5-1
len: 14
j_gene: TRBJ2-2
CDR3aa: CASSLVGVAGELFF

v_gene: TRBV7-9
len: 17
j_gene: TRBJ2-1
CDR3aa: CASSRGTSGSLGNEQFF

v_gene: TRBV6-5
len: 15
j_gene: TRBJ2-3
CDR3aa: CASSYSGSEADTQYF

v_gene: TRBV21-1
len: 15
j_gene: TRBJ2-7
CDR3aa: CASSLGTGGGYEQYF

v_gene: TRBV28
len: 15
j_gene: TRBJ1-1
CDR3aa: CASSLYRTANTEAFF

v_gene: TRBV18
len: 13
j_gene: TRBJ1-1
CDR3aa: CASRTGGNTEAFF

v_gene: TRBV11-3
len: 16
j_gene: TRBJ2-1
CDR3aa: CASSSPAGRYYNEQFF

v_gene: TRBV28
len: 14
j_gene: TRBJ1-6
CDR3aa: CASSVQVYNSPLHF

v_gene: TRBV4-2
len: 14
j_gene: TRBJ2-7
CDR3aa: CASSQLSGPYEQYF

v_gene: TRBV11-1
len: 14
j_gene: TRBJ2-3
CDR3aa: CASSFPGRRDTQYF

v_gene: TRBV7-9
len: 13
j_gene: TRBJ2-3
CDR3aa: CASRDRSTDTQYF

v_gene: TRBV2
len: 18
j_gene: TRBJ2-2
CDR3aa: CASSPGTGGFWAPGELFF

v_gene: TRBV5-4
len: 17
j_gene: TRBJ2-7
CDR3aa: CASSLVGQPYRSYEQYF

v_gene: TRBV4-1
len: 16
j_gene: TRBJ1-5
CDR3aa: CASSQGSADSNQPQHF

v_gene: TRBV4-2
len: 15
j_gene: TRBJ2-7
CDR3aa: CASSQEGQAYYEQYF

v_gene: TRBV7-6
len: 17
j_gene: TRBJ2-3
CDR3aa: CASSLRSRGLRGDTQYF

v_gene: TRBV11-3
len: 11
j_gene: TRBJ2-1
CDR3aa: CASSLRGGQFF

v_gene: TRBV6-5
len: 14
j_gene: TRBJ2-7
CDR3aa: CASSGLAGGGEQYF

v_gene: TRBV25-1
len: 15
j_gene: -
CDR3aa: CASSEFLDRPYEQYF

v_gene: TRBV6-1
len: 13
j_gene: TRBJ1-2
CDR3aa: CASTQPGISGYTF

v_gene: TRBV15
len: 15
j_gene: TRBJ1-1
CDR3aa: CATIGTSTQGTEAFF

v_gene: TRBV25-1
len: 16
j_gene: TRBJ1-3
CDR3aa: CASSESGGARGNTIYF

v_gene: TRBV5-1
len: 14
j_gene: TRBJ2-7
CDR3aa: CASSPTSGAYEQYF

v_gene: TRBV28
len: 14
j_gene: TRBJ2-7
CDR3aa: CASTRLAEIYEQYF

v_gene: TRBV19
len: 16
j_gene: TRBJ2-3
CDR3aa: CASTITGTLFTDTQYF

v_gene: TRBV18
len: 15
j_gene: TRBJ1-6
CDR3aa: CASSPQDRGGSPLHF

v_gene: TRBV29-1
len: 11
j_gene: TRBJ2-2
CDR3aa: CSAWGHGELFF

v_gene: TRBV5-6
len: 15
j_gene: TRBJ2-2
CDR3aa: CASSLIAGGTGELFF

v_gene: TRBV10-3
len: 16
j_gene: TRBJ1-2
CDR3aa: CAISESSGRGEEGYTF

v_gene: TRBV27
len: 12
j_gene: TRBJ1-1
CDR3aa: CASSLAGTEAFF

v_gene: TRBV6-5
len: 14
j_gene: TRBJ2-7
CDR3aa: CASSENSQGYEQYF

v_gene: TRBV29-1
len: 12
j_gene: TRBJ1-1
CDR3aa: CSVGRENTEAFF

v_gene: TRBV14
len: 15
j_gene: TRBJ1-5
CDR3aa: CASSQGQGESQPQHF

v_gene: TRBV16
len: 14
j_gene: TRBJ2-5
CDR3aa: CASSHTGAGETQYF

v_gene: TRBV7-2
len: 13
j_gene: TRBJ1-1
CDR3aa: CASSLTTGAEAFF

v_gene: TRBV6-6
len: 16
j_gene: TRBJ2-7
CDR3aa: CASSPGHGKTTYEQYF

v_gene: TRBV5-8
len: 14
j_gene: TRBJ1-1
CDR3aa: CASSLGGLNTEAFF

v_gene: TRBV11-1
len: 14
j_gene: TRBJ2-7
CDR3aa: CASSSRLAGGEQYF

v_gene: TRBV13
len: 14
j_gene: TRBJ1-2
CDR3aa: CASSFPGGHYGYTF

v_gene: TRBV29-1
len: 12
j_gene: TRBJ1-2
CDR3aa: CSAARIEVGYTF

v_gene: TRBV20-1
len: 11
j_gene: TRBJ2-1
CDR3aa: CSARLASEQFF

v_gene: TRBV5-1
len: 15
j_gene: TRBJ2-1
CDR3aa: CASSLVGSAFNEQFF

v_gene: TRBV11-2
len: 14
j_gene: TRBJ1-1
CDR3aa: CASSRSSLNTEAFF